Described below is a single TCR beta chain sequence and its context. Samples came from patients with localized non-small cell lung adenocarcinoma. TCRdb analysed the PCR reads with MiXCR anew, one entry per CDR3 protein. This sample has some 8,000 distinct CDR3 sequences, with around half found just once. This specimen belongs to a study of CD4 and CD8 cells across lung adenocarcinoma regions. With 4 bases removed from V and 0 bases from J, the gap between germline ends came to 8 bases. CDR3 length equals 14 residues. Germline lookup yields CDR1 LGHDT and CDR2 YNNKEL (reference sequence). The origin of this receptor is a female donor with lung adenocarcinoma. The CD4 and CD8 labels of this study may be unreliable. What was sequenced was CD8+ T cells from the center of a lung tumor. The V gene is TRBV3-1, the J gene TRBJ2-3; D remains unclear. CDR3 amino acids: CASSPTTSTDTQYF. The CDR3 nucleotides read TGTGCCAGCAGCCCCACGACTAGCACAGATACGCAGTATTTT.